The clone carrying this T cell receptor (beta chain) has only a few counts. Its cognate antigen is unknown. Assay: immunoSEQ multiplex PCR; the TCRdb copy retains only in-frame clones and omits some. The sample yields thousands of clones, over 70% seen once. Tumor tissue was taken before any definitive surgery or chemotherapy was given. The entry originates in a study of high-grade serous ovarian cancer treatment subgroups. General study findings and limits: Higher neoantigen levels went with greater TCR clonal relatedness.

This receptor was obtained from a human donor with high-grade serous ovarian cancer. The sequenced sample was tumor tissue.

CDR3 sequence reads: CASSLEGTVSTDTQYF. The CDR3, as DNA: TGTGCCAGCAGCTTAGAGGGGACGGTTAGCACAGATACGCAGTATTTT. The rearrangement joins TRBV11-2 to TRBJ2-3; D may match TRBD1 or TRBD2 (5 bases each). Germline V gene sequence: CDR1 SGHAT, CDR2 FQNNGV. V was clipped by 0 bases and J by 0 bases, with 10 bases between them. This CDR3 is 16 amino acids long.